Below, 7 T cell receptor beta chains from the same sample are listed, as sequenced in a study of blood T cell repertoires in COVID-19. TCRdb's copy holds only in-frame clones and misses some; the assay was immunoSEQ multiplex PCR. This sample yields fewer than 500,000 clones, of which around 89% are seen a single time; around 4.4% belongs to the top ten. Source material: peripheral blood. These receptors were obtained from a woman in her 30s with acute or convalescent COVID-19.

V gene TRBV15 combines with J gene TRBJ2-1; D gene ambiguous. Trimming pared 1 base from V and 7 bases from J, leaving 8 bases between. Germline values: CDR1 LNHNV, CDR2 YYDKDF (reference sequence). The CDR3 extends over 13 amino acids. CDR3 loop: CATSRVFTNEQFF. The CDR3 coding sequence is TGTGCCACCAGCAGAGTGTTCACTAATGAGCAGTTCTTC.

CDR3 bases: TGTGCCAGCAGCCAGGCCGGACTAGCGGGGGTTGGGGGCTCCTACGAGCAGTACTTC. Translating gives CASSQAGLAGVGGSYEQYF. The chain couples TRBV4-2 to TRBJ2-7; 13 bases agree with TRBD2. Germline CDR1 reads LGHNA; CDR2 reads YNFKEQ. V dropped 3 bases and J dropped 0; count of bases not matched to a gene: 11. The length of the CDR3 is 19 residues.

This chain joins TRBV5-1 and TRBJ2-3; 10 bases match TRBD1. Germline V gene data show CDR1 as SGHRS and CDR2 as YFSETQ. V was clipped by 3 bases and J by 8 bases; unmatched bases: 9. The CDR3 is 15 amino acids. The CDR3 sequence is CASSSAGQGSGTQYF. The CDR3 DNA reads as TGCGCCAGCAGCTCGGCGGGACAGGGGAGTGGTACGCAGTATTTT.

The V gene is TRBV14, the J gene TRBJ1-1, with D possibly matching TRBD1 (5 bases). V lost 1 base and J lost 12, with 12 bases in between. CDR3 length equals 12 residues. Germline lookup yields CDR1 SGHDN and CDR2 FVKESK. In DNA, the CDR3 is TGTGCCAGCAGCCAAGGACGGGGGTACACTTTCTTT. It yields the protein CASSQGRGYTFF.

The rearrangement links TRBV11-3 to TRBJ2-2, with 10 positions matching TRBD2. With 2 bases clipped from V and 5 bases from J, the junction kept 2 bases outside the gene matches. Germline-derived CDR1 and CDR2 are SGHNT and YENEEA. The CDR3 sequence is 15 residues long. The CDR3 protein is CASSLSGGGTGELFF. The CDR3 nucleotides are TGTGCCAGCAGCTTAAGCGGGGGGGGAACCGGGGAGCTGTTTTTT. The full variable domain, with the rest looked up from reference TRBV11-3 and TRBJ2-2, is EAGVVQSPRYKIIEKKQPVAFWCNPISGHNTLYWYLQNLGQGPELLIRYENEEAVDDSQLPKDRFSAERLKGVDSTLKIQPAELGDSAVYLCASSLSGGGTGELFFGEGSRLTVL.

This sequence joins TRBV11-2 and TRBJ2-1; no clear D. CDR1 SGHAT and CDR2 FQNNGV come from the germline V gene. V was pared by 3 bases and J by 7 bases, with 7 bases between. The CDR3 totals 12 residues. CDR3 loop: CASSFPSNEQFF. In nucleotides, the CDR3 is TGTGCCAGCAGCTTTCCTTCGAATGAGCAGTTCTTC.

The chain joins TRBV15 to TRBJ2-3; 7 bases fit TRBD2. V lost 0 bases and J lost 3; bases outside the gene matches: 6. The CDR3 consists of 16 residues. The germline V gene has CDR1 LNHNV and CDR2 YYDKDF (reference sequence). DNA for the CDR3: TGTGCCACCAGCAGAGAGGGCGGGGGAGGAACAGATACGCAGTATTTT. Encoded protein: CATSREGGGGTDTQYF.